This T cell receptor beta chain was recorded in a study of blood T cell repertoires in COVID-19. Clones were sequenced by immunoSEQ multiplex PCR, and TCRdb holds only the in-frame ones, with some missing. This table holds 100,000 to 120,000 clones, over 75% found once. The CDR3 runs to 13 residues. CDR1 and CDR2 from the germline V gene are SQVTM and ANQGSEA. Trimming stripped 3 bases from V and 4 bases from J, with 12 bases between. This clone was counted only a few times. The material sequenced was peripheral blood. The chain couples TRBV29-1 to TRBJ1-2; the D gene is possibly TRBD1 (6 bases). This TCR came from a human donor in a cohort sampled during active COVID-19. The CDR3 DNA sequence: TGCAGCGTTGATCGGCCGGACAGCTATGGCTACACCTTC. The encoded protein is CSVDRPDSYGYTF.